This T cell receptor (beta chain) comes out of a study of cytomegalovirus exposure and HLA in healthy donors. Study at large: The roughly 110 validation repertoires were produced on the same platform as the roughly 720 repertoires of the first cohort. This was reported in a later analysis.

Germline V gene lookup returns CDR1 MGHRA and CDR2 YSYEKL. The CDR3 runs 19 residues. V lost 5 bases and J lost 9, with 32 bases in between. The validation cohort, a group of more than 95 subjects, included the donors and was separate from the approximately 670-subject first cohort. Only in-frame clones appear in the TCRdb table, and some are missing; sequencing was by immunoSEQ multiplex PCR. Among about 98,000 clones listed, 87% were seen once. The chain links TRBV4-1 to TRBJ2-1; a weak D match, TRBD2 (7 bases). The sample was PBMCs. The TCR was taken from a woman in her twenties or thirties in good health and CMV-seronegative. CDR3 sequence (DNA): TGCGCCAGCAGCGCATCCGCTTCCCTGGGAGGGACATGGAACGGTGAGCAGTTCTTC. Protein: CASSASASLGGTWNGEQFF.